The present TCR beta chain was sequenced within a study of blood T cell repertoires in COVID-19. Study in general: The United States, Italy and Spain supplied acute and convalescent COVID-19 samples. T cells, B-cell-depleted T cells, or PBMCs provided the cDNA or gDNA that served as material.

As originally analysed: Reference gene primer amplification gave estimated nucleated cell counts. Repertoires were generated with immunoSEQ multiplex PCR, while TCRdb's copy carries only in-frame clones and drops some. V and J calls and clone size are as listed in that table; D and trimming were resolved from the DNA. Counted here are around 170,000 clones, roughly 90% occurring once; the ten biggest clones make up about 26%. Sequencing input: peripheral blood. The TCR was taken from a man between 60 and 75 years old with acute or convalescent COVID-19.

CDR3 sequence: CASRGTGGNTEAFF. The CDR3 bases are TGCGCCAGCAGAGGGACAGGGGGGAACACTGAAGCTTTCTTT. V is TRBV5-1 and J is TRBJ1-1; 11 bases are a match to TRBD1. V gave up 5 bases and J gave up 1 base; unmatched junction bases: 1. Germline V CDR1 and CDR2: SGHRS, YFSETQ. This CDR3 has 14 amino acids.